This TCR beta chain was captured by sequencing in a study of blood T cell repertoires in COVID-19. The wider study: Sample material is recorded as cDNA or gDNA derived from T cells, B-cell-depleted T cells, or PBMCs.

Trimming stripped 7 bases from V and 2 bases from J, with 8 bases between. The CDR3 is 12 amino acids. Per the study methods: Amplification of reference gene primers was used by the study to estimate nucleated cell counts. Libraries were prepared by immunoSEQ multiplex PCR; TCRdb keeps only in-frame clonotypes and omits some of them. V, J and clone size derive from that table, while D and trimming were established from the DNA sequence. This repertoire shows roughly 110,000 clones, approximately 89% found once; its top ten account for roughly 5%. The specimen sequenced was peripheral blood. This clonotype was obtained from a woman aged 60-70 years with COVID-19, enrolled during active disease. The rearrangement joins TRBV12-3 or TRBV12-4 to TRBJ1-1; no definite D call. CDR3 protein: CASNPYNTEAFF. The CDR3 DNA sequence: TGTGCCAGCAACCCCTATAACACTGAAGCTTTCTTT.